Each of the 25 T cell receptor beta chains below was sequenced from the same sample in a study of cytomegalovirus exposure and HLA in healthy donors. The PCR employed 60 Vbeta primers together with 13 Jbeta primers. The table came from immunoSEQ multiplex PCR; TCRdb's copy has only in-frame clones and leaves some out. This table holds 100,000 to 150,000 clones, less than 80% found once. The sample taken for sequencing was PBMCs. These receptors were collected from a woman in her 50s in good health and CMV-seronegative.

This sequence joins TRBV6-5 and TRBJ1-2, with TRBD1 identical over 8 bases. The trim removed 0 bases at V and 3 bases at J, leaving 6 bases unmatched. The CDR3 runs to 16 residues. Germline values: CDR1 MNHEY, CDR2 SVGAGI. In DNA form, the CDR3 reads TGTGCCAGCAGTTACTCGATTCAGGGGGCCTACTATGGCTACACCTTC. It translates to CASSYSIQGAYYGYTF.

This sequence joins TRBV28 and TRBJ2-5; the match to TRBD2 covers 8 bases. The CDR3 consists of 14 residues. Germline V CDR1 and CDR2: MDHEN, SYDVKM. V shed 4 bases, J shed 2 bases, and the junction held 3 bases outside the gene matches. CDR3 amino acids: CASSWGTSQETQYF. The DNA for the CDR3 is TGTGCCAGCAGTTGGGGGACTAGTCAAGAGACCCAGTACTTC.

The V and J genes are TRBV28 and TRBJ1-5; weak D call: TRBD1 (5 bases). CDR3 length equals 20 residues. With 2 bases removed from V and 6 bases from J, the gap between germline ends came to 29 bases. Per germline, CDR1 MDHEN and CDR2 SYDVKM. The CDR3 region is CASSLTPRGPLGRGVQPQHF. The CDR3 DNA follows: TGTGCCAGCAGTTTAACGCCAAGAGGGCCCCTCGGACGGGGGGTTCAGCCCCAGCATTTT. Filled out from reference TRBV28 and TRBJ1-5, the complete variable domain reads DVKVTQSSRYLVKRTGEKVFLECVQDMDHENMFWYRQDPGLGLRLIYFSYDVKMKEKGDIPEGYSVSREKKERFSLILESASTNQTSMYLCASSLTPRGPLGRGVQPQHFGDGTRLSIL.

V usage is TRBV28 and J usage is TRBJ1-5; D ambiguous. Trimming pared 6 bases from V and 3 bases from J, leaving 6 bases between. Germline V CDR1 and CDR2: MDHEN, SYDVKM. The CDR3 runs to 12 residues. DNA of the CDR3: TGTGCCAGCAGACGGGACAATCAGCCCCAGCATTTT. The encoded protein is CASRRDNQPQHF.

This chain joins TRBV9 and TRBJ1-2; no firm D call. CDR3 size: 14 residues. The germline V and J ends were trimmed by 0 bases and 3 bases, with 9 bases remaining between them. CDR1 and CDR2 (germline): SGDLS, YYNGEE. CDR3 in amino acids: CASSVGGGDYGYTF. CDR3 DNA sequence: TGTGCCAGCAGCGTAGGGGGAGGCGACTATGGCTACACCTTC.

This clone appeared once. A read error may produce the germline difference seen at one junction end. The rearrangement joins TRBV7-9 to TRBJ2-7; the match to TRBD2 covers 11 bases. Germline CDR1 reads SEHNR; CDR2 reads FQNEAQ (reference sequence). The CDR3 length is 15 residues. The CDR3, as DNA: TGTTCCAGCAGCCTCACTAGCGGGAGTTATTACGAGCAGTACTTC. Translated: CSSSLTSGSYYEQYF.

The chain couples TRBV5-1 to TRBJ2-3, with 9 bases matching TRBD1. The CDR3 is made up of 16 amino acids. After removal of 7 bases from V and 4 bases from J, the junction contained 13 bases not matched to a gene. Per germline, CDR1 SGHRS and CDR2 YFSETQ. The CDR3 spells CASASGTGLIADTQYF. CDR3 sequence (DNA): TGCGCCAGCGCCTCCGGGACAGGGTTAATTGCAGATACGCAGTATTTT.

Note on this clone: Compared with germline, one end of the junction differs, possibly owing to a read error. The chain combines TRBV7-9 with TRBJ1-5; D might be TRBD1 (5 bases). This CDR3 has 16 residues. Per the germline V gene, CDR1 is SEHNR and CDR2 is FQNEAQ (reference sequence). The CDR3 coding sequence is TGTTCCAGCAGCTTAGGATTGGGGCAGGGCAATCAGCCCCAGCATTTT. Its translation is CSSSLGLGQGNQPQHF.

CDR3 bases: TGTGCCAGCAGTTGGACAGGGTATGGCTACACCTTC. This encodes CASSWTGYGYTF. This chain joins TRBV28 and TRBJ1-2; 8 nucleotides line up with TRBD1. This CDR3 region has 12 residues. The trim removed 4 bases at V and 5 bases at J, leaving 0 bases unmatched. CDR1 MDHEN and CDR2 SYDVKM come from the germline V gene.

In this sample, this clone turned up a few times. V usage is TRBV9 and J usage is TRBJ1-6; D is undetermined. This CDR3 contains 14 residues. Trimming pared 4 bases from V and 8 bases from J, leaving 13 bases between. The germline V gene encodes CDR1 SGDLS and CDR2 YYNGEE. The CDR3 sequence: CASSPSGRDSPLHF. In nucleotides, the CDR3 is TGTGCCAGCAGCCCGTCCGGGAGGGATTCACCCCTCCACTTT. The full variable domain, rest sourced from reference TRBV9 and TRBJ1-6, is DSGVTQTPKHLITATGQRVTLRCSPRSGDLSVYWYQQSLDQGLQFLIQYYNGEERAKGNILERFSAQQFPDLHSELNLSSLELGDSALYFCASSPSGRDSPLHFGNGTRLTVT.

The rearrangement joins TRBV4-2 to TRBJ2-1; TRBD2 is a possible D gene (7 bases). Germline V gene data show CDR1 as LGHNA and CDR2 as YNFKEQ. CDR3 length: 18 amino acids. The V end lost 0 bases, the J end lost 4 bases, and 19 bases lay between the germline ends. The CDR3 loop is CASSQDLGGEGRYNEQFF. The CDR3 DNA follows: TGTGCCAGCAGCCAAGACCTAGGGGGGGAGGGCCGGTACAATGAGCAGTTCTTC.

The V and J genes are TRBV15 and TRBJ1-1; TRBD1 matches 11 bases. Germline CDR1 reads LNHNV; CDR2 reads YYDKDF (reference sequence). CDR3 size: 14 residues. V trimming: 4 bases; J trimming: 10 bases; junction bases outside the gene matches: 8. The CDR3 region has the DNA TGTGCCACCAGCAAAAGGACAGGGGGCGTCGGAGCTTTCTTT. Amino acids: CATSKRTGGVGAFF.

The rearrangement links TRBV5-6 to TRBJ2-5; TRBD2 agrees at 8 bases. V trimming: 2 bases; J trimming: 2 bases; junction bases outside the gene matches: 11. CDR1 is SGHDT, CDR2 YYEEEE, per germline. The CDR3 runs to 17 residues. The CDR3 region has the DNA TGTGCCAGCAGCTTCGAGCGGGAGAAATCGTTTCAAGAGACCCAGTACTTC. Translated: CASSFEREKSFQETQYF. The whole variable domain, filled in from reference TRBV5-6 and TRBJ2-5, reads DAGVTQSPTHLIKTRGQQVTLRCSPKSGHDTVSWYQQALGQGPQFIFQYYEEEERQRGNFPDRFSGHQFPNYSSELNVNALLLGDSALYLCASSFEREKSFQETQYFGPGTRLLVL.

This clone was counted only a few times. The J gene is TRBJ2-5, the V gene TRBV27; weak D call: TRBD1 (6 bases). Judging by the DNA end, TRBJ2-7 fits better; the J call may be wrong. This CDR3 comprises 18 residues. The germline V gene encodes CDR1 MNHEY and CDR2 SMNVEV (reference sequence). The CDR3 bases are TGTGCCAGCAGCCCTACCACCGGGACAACTACCCCTATCTACGAGCAGTACTTC. Translating it yields CASSPTTGTTTPIYEQYF.

For the CDR3, the DNA is TGTGCCAGTAGGACGGGACTAGCGGGAGGCGAGCAGTACTTC. Amino acid sequence: CASRTGLAGGEQYF. The chain couples TRBV19 to TRBJ2-7, with TRBD2 identical over 15 bases. This CDR3 has 14 amino acids. Trimming at V came to 6 bases and at J to 6 bases, leaving 3 bases not matched to a gene. Germline V gene data show CDR1 as LNHDA and CDR2 as SQIVND (reference sequence).

A single count supports this clone. J is TRBJ1-1 and V is TRBV19, with D uncertain. The V gene's germline CDR1 is LNHDA and CDR2 SQIVND (reference sequence). The ends were cut back, 5 bases at V and 1 base at J, with 11 bases in the middle. The CDR3 is 14 residues long. CDR3 DNA sequence: TGTGCCAGTAGTTTTAGTAGCGAGAACACTGAAGCTTTCTTT. As protein: CASSFSSENTEAFF.

The chain uses TRBV19 and TRBJ2-1, with TRBD2 identical over 10 bases. Germline values: CDR1 LNHDA, CDR2 SQIVND (reference sequence). The CDR3 extends over 16 amino acids. The V gene end was trimmed by 3 bases and the J gene end by 1 base; junction bases not matched to a gene: 3. CDR3 residues: CASSISAGGSYNEQFF. The CDR3 coding sequence is TGTGCCAGTAGTATCTCAGCGGGAGGGTCCTACAATGAGCAGTTCTTC.

This rearrangement joins TRBV7-3 to TRBJ2-1; TRBD2 aligns across 12 bases. The CDR3 is made up of 15 amino acids. The germline gives CDR1 SGHTA, CDR2 FQGTGA. Unmatched junction bases numbered 6, after V lost 5 bases and J lost 7 bases. CDR3 sequence reads: CASSAGTSGRNEQFF. DNA of the CDR3: TGTGCCAGCAGCGCCGGGACTAGCGGGCGGAATGAGCAGTTCTTC.

This rearrangement joins TRBV2 to TRBJ1-5; 11 bases agree with TRBD1. This CDR3 has 15 residues. Germline CDR1 is SNHLY and CDR2 is FYNNEI. Trimming took 5 bases from V and 5 from J; bases not matched to a gene: 5. The CDR3 coding sequence is TGTGCCAGCAGTATCGGGACAGGGGGTTATCAGCCCCAGCATTTT. Translating gives CASSIGTGGYQPQHF.

V gene TRBV7-2 combines with J gene TRBJ2-2; no clear D. CDR3 length equals 14 residues. Germline CDR1 is SGHTA and CDR2 is FQGNSA. V was shortened by 0 bases and J by 4 bases, with 6 bases between the two germline ends. The CDR3 DNA reads TGTGCCAGCAGCTTAGCACAGTCCACCGGGGAGCTGTTTTTT. Translating it yields CASSLAQSTGELFF.

The chain has TRBV6-1 and TRBJ1-6, with TRBD1 identical over 8 bases. With 1 base clipped from V and 14 bases from J, the junction kept 10 bases outside the gene matches. The CDR3 has 15 amino acids. Germline CDR1 reads MNHNS; CDR2 reads SASEGT. The CDR3 DNA follows: TGTGCCAGCAGTGAAGGGGGGACAGGTGCTCGGTCCCTCCACTTT. Residues: CASSEGGTGARSLHF.

The V call is TRBV19, the J call TRBJ2-1; TRBD2 aligns across 10 bases. The CDR3 contains 17 residues. Germline V gene sequence: CDR1 LNHDA, CDR2 SQIVND (reference sequence). The V segment lost 5 bases and the J segment 4 bases; nucleotides outside the gene matches: 11. CDR3 DNA sequence: TGTGCCAGTAGTTCTAGCGGGAGAGGGGGGGGTTACAATGAGCAGTTCTTC. This codes for CASSSSGRGGGYNEQFF.

The rearrangement uses TRBV29-1 and TRBJ2-5, with TRBD1 matching over 9 bases. The CDR3 consists of 14 residues. With 7 bases clipped from V and 2 bases from J, the junction kept 8 bases outside the gene matches. Germline V gene data show CDR1 as SQVTM and CDR2 as ANQGSEA. Here the CDR3 DNA reads TGCAGCGCAGGACGCGACAGGGGGCAAGAGACCCAGTACTTC. This codes for CSAGRDRGQETQYF.

This clone qualifies as medium-sized. The rearrangement uses TRBV7-9 and TRBJ2-3; the D gene is possibly TRBD2 (6 bases). CDR1 is SEHNR and CDR2 is FQNEAQ in the germline V gene (reference sequence). This CDR3 comprises 15 residues. V lost 5 bases and J 2 bases, leaving 14 bases between the germline ends. CDR3 nucleotide sequence: TGTGCCAGCAGCCCCGATGGAGGGCTCACAGATACGCAGTATTTT. Translated: CASSPDGGLTDTQYF.

This clone was seen a single time. CDR3 DNA: TGCAGCGTCAGTCTATCGGTCCTCGGGGAGACCCAGTACTTC. Translated, it gives CSVSLSVLGETQYF. The rearrangement uses TRBV29-1 and TRBJ2-5; D gene ambiguous. V was pared by 6 bases and J by 5 bases, with 19 bases between. CDR1 and CDR2 (germline): SQVTM, ANQGSEA. The CDR3 spans 14 residues.